These 13 T cell receptor beta chains came from one sample sequenced in a study of cytomegalovirus exposure and HLA in healthy donors. This PCR relied on a set of 60 Vbeta primers and 13 Jbeta primers. Clones were sequenced by immunoSEQ multiplex PCR, and TCRdb holds only the in-frame ones, with some missing. The sample contains roughly 260,000 clones, just under 85% of which appear only once. The sample taken for sequencing was PBMCs. Receptors originate from a woman aged 40 to 50 in good health and CMV-seropositive.

The rearrangement joins TRBV7-2 to TRBJ2-1, with D possibly being TRBD1 (6 bases). CDR3 length equals 15 residues. V shed 4 bases and J shed 4 bases, with 14 bases lying between them. CDR1 is SGHTA, CDR2 FQGNSA, per germline. This CDR3 reads CASSWSGQPYNEQFF. The CDR3 bases are TGTGCCAGCAGCTGGTCGGGACAACCTTACAATGAGCAGTTCTTC.

The chain links TRBV27 to TRBJ1-1; D may be TRBD1 (5 bases). The CDR3 contains 15 residues. Germline loops: CDR1 MNHEY, CDR2 SMNVEV (reference sequence). V was trimmed by 5 bases and J by 0 bases, leaving 13 bases between them. The CDR3 sequence: CASSPKGTMNTEAFF. The CDR3 coding sequence is TGTGCCAGCAGTCCCAAAGGGACTATGAACACTGAAGCTTTCTTT.

The CDR3 is CASSYSGGGTDTQYF. DNA for the CDR3: TGTGCCAGCAGTTACTCCGGCGGGGGCACAGATACGCAGTATTTT. J is TRBJ2-3 and V is TRBV6-5; TRBD2 might be the D (6 bases). Germline lookup yields CDR1 MNHEY and CDR2 SVGAGI. CDR3 length: 15 amino acids. V was shortened by 0 bases and J by 1 base, with 8 bases between the two germline ends.

The J gene is TRBJ2-1, the V gene TRBV7-2; TRBD2 aligns across 16 bases. With V trimmed by 5 bases and J by 9 bases, 7 bases remained unmatched. CDR3 length: 16 residues. Germline V gene data show CDR1 as SGHTA and CDR2 as FQGNSA. This chain's CDR3 is CASSKGLAGGPGEQFF. The CDR3 nucleotides read TGTGCCAGCAGCAAGGGACTAGCGGGAGGGCCGGGTGAGCAGTTCTTC.

The rearrangement uses TRBV2 and TRBJ2-3; 12 nucleotides agree with TRBD2. The CDR3 has 17 amino acids. V shed 6 bases, J shed 2 bases, and the junction held 9 bases outside the gene matches. CDR1 and CDR2 from the germline V gene are SNHLY and FYNNEI. CDR3 coding DNA: TGTGCCAGCAGGGGCCAACCTAGCGGGAGGGCCACAGATACGCAGTATTTT. This codes for CASRGQPSGRATDTQYF. Drawing the rest from reference TRBV2 and TRBJ2-3, the complete variable domain is EPEVTQTPSHQVTQMGQEVILRCVPISNHLYFYWYRQILGQKVEFLVSFYNNEISEKSEIFDDQFSVERPDGSNFTLKIRSTKLEDSAMYFCASRGQPSGRATDTQYFGPGTRLTVL.

CDR3 coding DNA: TGTGCCACCCGGGAGAGACTCTACGAGCAGTACTTC. Translating gives CATRERLYEQYF. The rearrangement links TRBV28 to TRBJ2-7; TRBD2 is a possible D gene (6 bases). Trimming cost V 10 bases and J 3 bases, with 13 bases left between them. There are 12 residues in the CDR3. Germline CDR1 and CDR2: MDHEN and SYDVKM.

The genes are TRBV21-1 and TRBJ2-7; TRBD1 reflects the table's D call only, with no check against the DNA. TRBV21-1 is shown as a pseudogene. The CDR3 totals 14 residues. The CDR3, as DNA: TGTGCCAGCAGCAAACAGGCAGTCTCCTACGAGCAGTACTTC. Protein product: CASSKQAVSYEQYF.

CDR3 in DNA: TGCGCCAGCAGCACAGGGACAGGGGGGGCTTTCTTT. Protein sequence: CASSTGTGGAFF. V and J are TRBV5-1 and TRBJ1-1, with 11 bases lining up with TRBD1. The CDR3 is 12 amino acids. CDR1 and CDR2 (germline): SGHRS, YFSETQ. After removal of 4 bases from V and 11 bases from J, the junction contained 4 bases not matched to a gene.

V and J are TRBV5-6 and TRBJ2-5, with 15 nucleotides matching TRBD2. The DNA end is more similar to TRBJ2-7, so the J call may be wrong. The CDR3 is made up of 16 amino acids. The germline CDR1 and CDR2 sequences are SGHDT and YYEEEE. This CDR3 reads CASSPGLAGGLYEQYF. CDR3 coding DNA: TGTGCCAGCAGCCCAGGACTAGCGGGAGGGCTCTACGAGCAGTACTTC.

This chain uses TRBV10-3 with TRBJ2-7, with 8 bases that match TRBD1. CDR3 length: 14 amino acids. V lost 6 bases to trimming and J lost 2 bases; unmatched junction nucleotides: 6. Germline V CDR1 and CDR2: ENHRY, SYGVKD. The CDR3: CAISELDRAYEQYF. CDR3 nucleotides: TGTGCCATCAGCGAGCTGGACAGGGCCTACGAGCAGTACTTC.

The rearrangement uses TRBV30 and TRBJ2-5, with 13 bases lining up with TRBD2. V was clipped by 2 bases and J by 5 bases; unmatched bases: 2. The germline gives CDR1 GTSNPN, CDR2 SVGIG (reference sequence). There are 14 residues in the CDR3. The CDR3: CAWSLLAGGETQYF. CDR3 nucleotides: TGTGCCTGGAGTCTACTAGCGGGAGGGGAGACCCAGTACTTC.

CDR3 residues: CASSSRASVSNQPQHF. CDR3 in DNA: TGTGCCAGTAGTTCCAGGGCTTCCGTGTCCAATCAGCCCCAGCATTTT. This chain joins TRBV19 and TRBJ1-5; a possible D gene is TRBD1 (5 bases). The germline V gene encodes CDR1 LNHDA and CDR2 SQIVND (reference sequence). The V gene lost 5 bases and the J gene lost 3 bases, with 17 bases spanning the gap. The CDR3 has 16 amino acids.

The rearrangement uses TRBV5-1 and TRBJ2-1, with D perhaps TRBD2 (6 bases). Germline loops: CDR1 SGHRS, CDR2 YFSETQ. The CDR3 has 14 amino acids. V lost 2 bases and J 5 bases, leaving 11 bases between the germline ends. DNA for the CDR3: TGCGCCAGCAGCTTCCGGGGGATAAACAATGAGCAGTTCTTC. Its translation: CASSFRGINNEQFF.